These 21 T cell receptor beta chains share one sample of origin, sequenced in a study of blood T cell repertoires in COVID-19. Assay used: immunoSEQ multiplex PCR; TCRdb lists only in-frame clones, some missing. The repertoire holds approximately 100,000 clones, with about 90% as singletons. Sequenced material: peripheral blood. The receptors shown here come from a human donor with COVID-19, enrolled during active disease. The donor label of this sample is uncertain.

The V and J genes are TRBV28 and TRBJ1-2, with 7 bases aligning to TRBD1. The CDR3 consists of 14 residues. The germline V gene encodes CDR1 MDHEN and CDR2 SYDVKM. Trimming cost V 6 bases and J 0 bases; bases outside gene matches: 4. The CDR3 nucleotides read TGTGCCAGCAGCGGGACAGTGTCTAACTATGGCTACACCTTC. Translating gives CASSGTVSNYGYTF.

The chain is built from TRBV3-1 (or the pseudogene TRBV3-2) and TRBJ1-3, with TRBD1 identical over 9 bases. The CDR3 has 12 residues. From germline, CDR1 is LGHDT and CDR2 YNNKEL (reference sequence). The J segment lost 4 bases and the V segment lost 9 bases, leaving 1 base of the junction unmatched. The CDR3 coding sequence is TGTGCCAGTGGGACAGGGGGAAACACCATATATTTT. It yields the protein CASGTGGNTIYF.

CDR3 sequence: CASSVDRGLFGANVLTF. The CDR3 DNA reads as TGTGCCAGCAGCGTGGACAGGGGGCTTTTTGGGGCCAACGTCCTGACTTTC. The chain employs TRBV2 and TRBJ2-6; 11 bases line up with TRBD1. The CDR3 totals 17 residues. Germline loops: CDR1 SNHLY, CDR2 FYNNEI. The V gene end was trimmed by 6 bases and the J gene end by 3 bases; junction bases not matched to a gene: 7.

The chain couples TRBV5-1 to TRBJ1-1; possibly TRBD1 for D (6 bases). CDR1 SGHRS and CDR2 YFSETQ come from the germline V gene. This CDR3 is built from 14 residues. Trimming stripped 2 bases from V and 7 bases from J, with 15 bases between. The CDR3 protein is CASSLPQGVGEAFF. CDR3 in DNA: TGCGCCAGCAGCTTACCACAGGGAGTGGGTGAAGCTTTCTTT.

CDR3 protein: CASSLRTGSYGYTF. CDR3 sequence (DNA): TGTGCCAGCAGCCTACGGACAGGTAGCTATGGCTACACCTTC. This chain joins TRBV3-1 (or the pseudogene TRBV3-2) and TRBJ1-2; TRBD1 agrees at 7 bases. Looked up from germline, CDR1 is LGHDT and CDR2 is YNNKEL (reference sequence). V lost 4 bases, J lost 4 bases, and 6 bases stayed unmatched. The CDR3 spans 14 residues.

This chain connects TRBV19 to TRBJ2-5, with D possibly TRBD1 on 6 matching bases. Germline values: CDR1 LNHDA, CDR2 SQIVND (reference sequence). Trimming pared 7 bases from V and 4 bases from J, leaving 7 bases between. The CDR3 spans 11 residues. CDR3 DNA: TGTGCCAGTACCAGGGGAGAGACCCAGTACTTC. Translation gives CASTRGETQYF.

The chain carries TRBV5-1 and TRBJ1-2; D is uncertain. The CDR3 runs to 14 residues. V lost 7 bases and J 6 bases, leaving 19 bases between the germline ends. Germline V gives CDR1 SGHRS, CDR2 YFSETQ. CDR3 loop: CASRTGSTENGYTF. The CDR3 nucleotides read TGCGCCAGCCGCACTGGTTCCACAGAAAATGGCTACACCTTC.

The V gene is TRBV2, the J gene TRBJ1-1; TRBD1 is a possible D gene (6 bases). The CDR3 has 15 residues. Germline assignment: CDR1 SNHLY and CDR2 FYNNEI. V dropped 6 bases and J dropped 1 base, with 15 bases sitting between them. CDR3 amino acids: CASSGQPPPNTEAFF. The DNA for the CDR3 is TGTGCCAGCAGCGGACAGCCTCCCCCGAACACTGAAGCTTTCTTT.

V is TRBV19 and J is TRBJ2-3; D is uncertain. Germline CDR1 LNHDA, CDR2 SQIVND (reference sequence). This CDR3 is built from 14 residues. V lost 3 bases and J lost 0, with 7 bases in between. CDR3: CASSIQRSTDTQYF. CDR3 nucleotides: TGTGCCAGTAGTATCCAGCGTAGCACAGATACGCAGTATTTT.

This chain connects TRBV5-1 to TRBJ2-3, with D perhaps TRBD2 (7 bases). The CDR3 runs to 16 residues. Trimming shortened V by 0 bases and J by 5 bases, and 16 bases separated the two germline ends. The germline V gene encodes CDR1 SGHRS and CDR2 YFSETQ. In DNA form, the CDR3 reads TGCGCCAGCAGCTTGGCTCTCGGGGGGCAGGGAGATACGCAGTATTTT. It yields the protein CASSLALGGQGDTQYF.

The chain couples TRBV29-1 to TRBJ2-2; a possible D gene is TRBD2 (6 bases). CDR3 length equals 13 residues. Trimming took 7 bases from V and 4 from J, leaving 13 bases between them. The germline gives CDR1 SQVTM, CDR2 ANQGSEA. CDR3 amino acids: CSAGEWSTGELFF. The CDR3 coding sequence is TGCAGCGCGGGGGAATGGAGCACCGGGGAGCTGTTTTTT.

This clone was counted only a few times. Other DNA sequences within the sample encode an identical CDR3. V is TRBV9 and J is TRBJ1-6; TRBD1 might be the D (6 bases). Trimming took off 2 bases at V and 5 bases at J, with 11 bases between the two ends. CDR3 length equals 15 residues. Germline V gene data show CDR1 as SGDLS and CDR2 as YYNGEE. The chain's CDR3 is CASSVRGGDNSPLHF. The CDR3 coding sequence is TGTGCCAGCAGCGTCAGGGGAGGGGATAATTCACCCCTCCACTTT.

J is TRBJ1-2 and V is TRBV27; no clear D gene. The CDR3 is 13 residues long. The germline CDR1 and CDR2 sequences are MNHEY and SMNVEV (reference sequence). V lost 10 bases and J lost 8, with 20 bases in between. DNA of the CDR3: TGTGCCATCCCCCCCGCGGCAGAGTGGGGCTACACCTTC. Translating it yields CAIPPAAEWGYTF.

The chain combines TRBV28 with TRBJ1-5, with D maybe TRBD1 (6 bases). CDR1 MDHEN and CDR2 SYDVKM come from the germline V gene. Trimming stripped 5 bases from V and 5 bases from J, with 10 bases between. The length of the CDR3 is 13 residues. The CDR3 bases are TGTGCCAGCAGTACACAGGGCTATCAGCCCCAGCATTTT. It specifies CASSTQGYQPQHF. The full variable domain, completed using reference TRBV28 and TRBJ1-5, is DVKVTQSSRYLVKRTGEKVFLECVQDMDHENMFWYRQDPGLGLRLIYFSYDVKMKEKGDIPEGYSVSREKKERFSLILESASTNQTSMYLCASSTQGYQPQHFGDGTRLSIL.

The V and J genes are TRBV5-6 and TRBJ1-4, with 7 bases lining up with TRBD1. The V gene end was trimmed by 4 bases and the J gene end by 8 bases; junction bases not matched to a gene: 11. The CDR3 has 15 residues. Per the germline V gene, CDR1 is SGHDT and CDR2 is YYEEEE. DNA of the CDR3: TGTGCCAGCAGCACCTCGACAGGGCCAGCGGAAAAACTGTTTTTT. The encoded protein is CASSTSTGPAEKLFF.

The V call is TRBV6-1, the J call TRBJ2-1; perhaps TRBD2 as D (6 bases). The V end was cut by 3 bases, the J end by 4 bases, with 16 bases between. CDR3 length equals 16 residues. The germline CDR1 and CDR2 sequences are MNHNS and SASEGT. CDR3 DNA sequence: TGTGCCAGCAGTGAGGCGGGGCGACCACCGTACAATGAGCAGTTCTTC. Translation gives CASSEAGRPPYNEQFF.

The V call is TRBV2, the J call TRBJ1-4, with D tentatively TRBD1 (6 bases). V shed 8 bases and J shed 0 bases, with 13 bases lying between them. Germline loops: CDR1 SNHLY, CDR2 FYNNEI. The CDR3 totals 15 residues. In DNA form, the CDR3 reads TGTGCCAGCTCCACGCAGGGGCCAACTAATGAAAAACTGTTTTTT. This translates into CASSTQGPTNEKLFF.

The chain has TRBV12-5 and TRBJ1-2, with 7 bases identical to TRBD1. Germline CDR1 is LGHNT and CDR2 is FRNRAP. V was pared by 8 bases and J by 8 bases, with 14 bases of the junction left unmatched. The CDR3 is made up of 14 amino acids. DNA for the CDR3: TGTGCTAGTTCGACAGGGACCACCGCTTACGGCTACACCTTC. Amino acid sequence: CASSTGTTAYGYTF.

The chain combines TRBV5-1 with TRBJ2-7; a weak D match, TRBD2 (5 bases). With 2 bases removed from V and 6 bases from J, the gap between germline ends came to 15 bases. The CDR3 is 14 amino acids. The germline gives CDR1 SGHRS, CDR2 YFSETQ. The CDR3 sequence is CASSFGGRSLEQYF. CDR3 DNA sequence: TGCGCCAGCAGCTTTGGCGGGCGGTCTCTCGAGCAGTACTTC.

The J gene is TRBJ2-7, the V gene TRBV27, with 10 bases fitting TRBD2. The germline V gene has CDR1 MNHEY and CDR2 SMNVEV (reference sequence). The CDR3 covers 14 residues. Unmatched junction bases numbered 11, after V lost 10 bases and J lost 5 bases. DNA for the CDR3: TGTGCCACAACCTCCCCCGGGACTAGCGACGAGCAGTACTTC. Translating it yields CATTSPGTSDEQYF.

The chain has TRBV25-1 and TRBJ2-5; 7 bases line up with TRBD2. V was pared by 8 bases and J by 1 base, with 13 bases of the junction left unmatched. Germline V lookup: CDR1 MGHDK, CDR2 SYGVNS. The CDR3 runs 16 residues. CDR3: CASGSRTGGTQETQYF. CDR3 coding DNA: TGTGCCAGCGGATCCCGGACCGGGGGGACCCAAGAGACCCAGTACTTC.